This T cell receptor (beta chain) was retrieved from a study of blood T cells in healthy people across ages. This clonotype was seen ten or more times. For the second PCR, which ran for about 6 to 11 cycles, a sample-barcoded 5' primer and a J-beta primer mix were used. Via MiXCR, TCRdb re-called the 5' RACE reads, giving one row per CDR3 protein. Here the sample spans 1.5 million to 2 million distinct CDR3 sequences, roughly 50% being singletons. The CDR3 is made up of 16 amino acids. Germline loops: CDR1 MGHDK, CDR2 SYGVNS. Trimming took 1 base from V and 1 from J, leaving 13 bases between them. In each sample, at least 7 million PBMCs were isolated.

This clonotype was obtained from a woman between 40 and 50 years old in good health. Sample: blood. The genes are TRBV25-1 and TRBJ2-5, with D possibly TRBD2 on 7 matching bases. Written as DNA, the CDR3 is TGTGCCAGCAGTGAATTCCGGGGGGCCACCCAAGAGACCCAGTACTTC. Translation: CASSEFRGATQETQYF. The complete variable domain, with remaining parts taken from reference TRBV25-1 and TRBJ2-5, reads EADIYQTPRYLVIGTGKKITLECSQTMGHDKMYWYQQDPGMELHLIHYSYGVNSTEKGDLSSESTVSRIRTEHFPLTLESARPSHTSQYLCASSEFRGATQETQYFGPGTRLLVL.